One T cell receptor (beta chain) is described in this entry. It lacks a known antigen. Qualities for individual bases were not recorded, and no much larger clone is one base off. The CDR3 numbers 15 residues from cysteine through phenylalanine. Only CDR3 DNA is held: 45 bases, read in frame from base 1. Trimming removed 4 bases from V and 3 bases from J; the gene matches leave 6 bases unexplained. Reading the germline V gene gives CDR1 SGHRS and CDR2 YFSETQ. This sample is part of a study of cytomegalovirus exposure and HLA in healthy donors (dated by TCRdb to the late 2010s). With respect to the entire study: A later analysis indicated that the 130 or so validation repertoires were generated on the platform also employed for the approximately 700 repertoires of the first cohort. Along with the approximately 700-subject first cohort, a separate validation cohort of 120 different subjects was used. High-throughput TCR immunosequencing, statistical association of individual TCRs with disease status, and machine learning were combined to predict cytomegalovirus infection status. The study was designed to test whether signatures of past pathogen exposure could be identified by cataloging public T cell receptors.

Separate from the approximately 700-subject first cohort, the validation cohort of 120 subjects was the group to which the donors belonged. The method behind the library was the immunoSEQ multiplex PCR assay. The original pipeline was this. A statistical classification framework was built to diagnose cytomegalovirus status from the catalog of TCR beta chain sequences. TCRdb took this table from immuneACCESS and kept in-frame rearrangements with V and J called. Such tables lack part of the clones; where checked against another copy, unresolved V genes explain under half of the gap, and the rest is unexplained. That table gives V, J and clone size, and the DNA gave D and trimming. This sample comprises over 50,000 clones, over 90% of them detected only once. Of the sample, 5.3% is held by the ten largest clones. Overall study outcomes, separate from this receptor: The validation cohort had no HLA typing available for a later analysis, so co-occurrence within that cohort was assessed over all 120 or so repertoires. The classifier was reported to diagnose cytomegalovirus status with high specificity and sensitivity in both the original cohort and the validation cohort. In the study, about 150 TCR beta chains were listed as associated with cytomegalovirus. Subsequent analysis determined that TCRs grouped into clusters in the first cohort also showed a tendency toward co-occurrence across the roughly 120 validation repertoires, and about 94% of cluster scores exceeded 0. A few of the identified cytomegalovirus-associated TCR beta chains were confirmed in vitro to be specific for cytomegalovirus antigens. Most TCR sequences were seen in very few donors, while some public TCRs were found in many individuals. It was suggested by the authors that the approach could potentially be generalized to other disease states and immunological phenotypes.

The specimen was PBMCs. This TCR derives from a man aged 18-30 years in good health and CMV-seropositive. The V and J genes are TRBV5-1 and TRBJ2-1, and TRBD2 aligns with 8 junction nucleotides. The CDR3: CASSPGTSDYNEQFF. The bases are TGCGCCAGCAGCCCCGGGACTAGTGACTACAATGAGCAGTTCTTC.